Described below is a single T cell receptor beta chain sequence and its context. Its antigen is not identified. In germline, CDR1 is LGHDT, CDR2 YNNKEL (reference sequence). CDR3 length: 13 amino acids. V gave up 0 bases and J gave up 8 bases, with 9 bases separating them. These data come from a study of CD4 T cells in relation to SARS-CoV-2 and coronaviruses. Study in general: No peptide or an HIV-1 Nef peptide pool served as negative control.

The unexposed donors gave CD4+ T cells in about 2011-2018, prior to COVID-19. Isolation of CD4+ T cells took place after approximately 10 days in culture. Assay used: immunoSEQ multiplex PCR; TCRdb lists only in-frame clones, some missing. The sample shows 25,000 or so clones, approximately 73% of them seen only once. Study-level findings and limits: In roughly 65% of donors, memory CD4+ clonotypes crossrecognized SARS-CoV-2 and at least one common cold coronavirus spike.

This clonotype originated in a human donor in good health. The chain is built from TRBV3-1 (or the pseudogene TRBV3-2) and TRBJ2-3; D ambiguous. The specimen was CD4+ T cells from PBMCs, cultured in vitro. The DNA for the CDR3 is TGTGCCAGCAGCCAAGATTGGTTTGGTACGCAGTATTTT. Translating it yields CASSQDWFGTQYF.